This TCR beta chain was sequenced in a study of shared clonotypes between healthy human individuals. Overall study findings and caveats: Sequencing depth was expected to influence donor clonotype sharing. The donor pool, a small one, limited the genetic and exposure-history diversity represented. Relative to memory subsets, naive subsets generally showed larger estimated richness.

Points on this clone: Its specificity is unknown.

The method was immunoSEQ multiplex PCR; TCRdb's version includes in-frame clones alone and lacks a portion of them. This sample has about 800,000 clones, with 96% found just once. Selected positively for CCR7 and CD45RO-negative, naive CD8 cells excluded terminally differentiated effector memory CD45RA+ cells. Material for sequencing was naive CD8+ T cells sorted from blood. This TCR derives from a man younger than 45 in good health.

The DNA of the CDR3 is TGTGCCAGCAGCGTGGGACAGGGCCCCATCGGCTACACCTTC. Translated: CASSVGQGPIGYTF. This chain joins TRBV7-9 and TRBJ1-2; 9 bases align to TRBD1. V dropped 5 bases and J dropped 8; count of bases not matched to a gene: 9. The CDR3 sequence is 14 residues long. The germline V gene has CDR1 SEHNR and CDR2 FQNEAQ (reference sequence).